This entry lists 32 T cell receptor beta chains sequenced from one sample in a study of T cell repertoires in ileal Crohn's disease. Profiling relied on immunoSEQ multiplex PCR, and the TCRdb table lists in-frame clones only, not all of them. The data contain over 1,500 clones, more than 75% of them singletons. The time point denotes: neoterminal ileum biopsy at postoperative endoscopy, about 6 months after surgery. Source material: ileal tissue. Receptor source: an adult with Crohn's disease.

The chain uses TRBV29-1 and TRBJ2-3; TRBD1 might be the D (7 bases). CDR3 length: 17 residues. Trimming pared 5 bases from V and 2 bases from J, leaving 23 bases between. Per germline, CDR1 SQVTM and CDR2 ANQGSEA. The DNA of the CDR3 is TGCAGCGTTTCAGGGGGGAGAGTGGGCACACACACAGATACGCAGTATTTT. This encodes CSVSGGRVGTHTDTQYF.

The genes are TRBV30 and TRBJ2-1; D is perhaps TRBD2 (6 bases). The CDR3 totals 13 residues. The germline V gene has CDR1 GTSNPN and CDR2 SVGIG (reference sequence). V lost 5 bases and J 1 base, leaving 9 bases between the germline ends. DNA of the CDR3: TGTGCCTGGTCCCGGGAGTCCTACAATGAGCAGTTCTTC. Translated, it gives CAWSRESYNEQFF.

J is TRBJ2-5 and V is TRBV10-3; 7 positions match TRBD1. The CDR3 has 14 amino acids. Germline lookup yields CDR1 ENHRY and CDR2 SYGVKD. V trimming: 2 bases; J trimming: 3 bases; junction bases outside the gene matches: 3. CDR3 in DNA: TGTGCCATCAGTGAGGTGGGACAGAAAGAGACCCAGTACTTC. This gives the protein CAISEVGQKETQYF.

DNA for the CDR3: TGTGCCAGCAGCTTAAGGGGATGGAGCAATCAGCCCCAGCATTTT. As protein: CASSLRGWSNQPQHF. The chain recombines TRBV7-2 with TRBJ1-5; a weak D match, TRBD1 (5 bases). This CDR3 has 15 residues. Per the germline V gene, CDR1 is SGHTA and CDR2 is FQGNSA. The V gene lost 2 bases and the J gene lost 1 base, with 9 bases spanning the gap.

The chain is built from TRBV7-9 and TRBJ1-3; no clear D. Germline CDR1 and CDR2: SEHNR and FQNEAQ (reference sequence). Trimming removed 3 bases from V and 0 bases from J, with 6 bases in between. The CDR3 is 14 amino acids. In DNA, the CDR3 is TGTGCCAGCAGCTTCCAAGCCTCTGGAAACACCATATATTTT. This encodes CASSFQASGNTIYF.

The CDR3 here is CASSAGGPDTQYF. DNA for the CDR3: TGTGCCAGCAGCGCAGGGGGCCCAGATACGCAGTATTTT. The rearrangement links TRBV2 to TRBJ2-3; 8 bases line up with TRBD1. Germline CDR1 reads SNHLY; CDR2 reads FYNNEI. With V trimmed by 6 bases and J by 4 bases, 3 bases remained unmatched. The CDR3 has 13 amino acids.

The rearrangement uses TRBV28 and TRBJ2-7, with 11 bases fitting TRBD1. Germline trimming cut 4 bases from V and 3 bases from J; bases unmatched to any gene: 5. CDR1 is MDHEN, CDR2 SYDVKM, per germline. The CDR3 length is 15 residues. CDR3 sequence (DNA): TGTGCCAGCAGTTCCGGGACAGGGGGAATCTACGAGCAGTACGTC. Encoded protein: CASSSGTGGIYEQYV.

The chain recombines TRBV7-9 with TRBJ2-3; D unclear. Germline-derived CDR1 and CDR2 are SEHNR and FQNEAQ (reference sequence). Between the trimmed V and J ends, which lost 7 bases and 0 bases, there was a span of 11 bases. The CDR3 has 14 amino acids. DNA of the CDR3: TGTGCCAGCATATCCCTTACTAGCACAGATACGCAGTATTTT. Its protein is CASISLTSTDTQYF.

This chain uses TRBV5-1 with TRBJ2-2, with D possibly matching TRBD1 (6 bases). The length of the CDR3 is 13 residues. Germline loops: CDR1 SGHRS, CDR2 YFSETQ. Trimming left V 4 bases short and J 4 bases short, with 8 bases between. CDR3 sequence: CASSTQGTGELFF. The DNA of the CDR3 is TGCGCCAGCAGCACACAGGGCACCGGGGAGCTGTTTTTT.

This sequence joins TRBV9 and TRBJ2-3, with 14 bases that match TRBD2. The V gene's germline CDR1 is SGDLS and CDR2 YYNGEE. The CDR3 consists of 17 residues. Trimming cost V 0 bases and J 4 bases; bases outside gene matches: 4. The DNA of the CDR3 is TGTGCCAGCAGCGTAGAAGGACTAGCGGGAGGTGCAGATACGCAGTATTTT. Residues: CASSVEGLAGGADTQYF.

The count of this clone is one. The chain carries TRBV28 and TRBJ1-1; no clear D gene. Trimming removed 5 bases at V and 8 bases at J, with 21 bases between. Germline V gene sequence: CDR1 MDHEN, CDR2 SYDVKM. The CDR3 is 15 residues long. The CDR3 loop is CASSPPGRRGPEAFF. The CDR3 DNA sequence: TGTGCCAGCAGTCCTCCCGGCAGGAGAGGTCCGGAAGCTTTCTTT.

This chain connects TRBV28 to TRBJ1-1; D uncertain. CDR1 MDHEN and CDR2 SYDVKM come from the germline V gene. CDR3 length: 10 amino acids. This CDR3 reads CKAGNTEAFF. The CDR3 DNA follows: TGTAAGGCGGGGAACACTGAAGCTTTCTTT.

The CDR3 protein is CASSLAGRGGGYTF. Here the CDR3 DNA reads TGTGCCAGCAGCTTAGCGGGACGGGGAGGTGGCTACACCTTC. The V call is TRBV7-8, the J call TRBJ1-2; D is perhaps TRBD1 (5 bases). The length of the CDR3 is 14 residues. In germline, CDR1 is SGHVS, CDR2 FQNEAQ. With 0 bases removed from V and 7 bases from J, the gap between germline ends came to 12 bases.

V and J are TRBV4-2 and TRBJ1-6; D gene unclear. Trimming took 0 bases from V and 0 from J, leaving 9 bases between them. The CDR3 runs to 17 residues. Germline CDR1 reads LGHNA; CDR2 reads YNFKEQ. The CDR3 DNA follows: TGTGCCAGCAGCCAAGATTTGGGGATCTCCTATAATTCACCCCTCCACTTT. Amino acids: CASSQDLGISYNSPLHF.

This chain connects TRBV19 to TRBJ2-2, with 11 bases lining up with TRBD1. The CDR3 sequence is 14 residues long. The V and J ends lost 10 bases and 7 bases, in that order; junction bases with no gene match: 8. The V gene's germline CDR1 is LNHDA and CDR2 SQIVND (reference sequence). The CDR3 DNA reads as TGTGCCACGGCCGGGACAGGGGGTGGCGGGGAGCTGTTTTTT. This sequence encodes CATAGTGGGGELFF.

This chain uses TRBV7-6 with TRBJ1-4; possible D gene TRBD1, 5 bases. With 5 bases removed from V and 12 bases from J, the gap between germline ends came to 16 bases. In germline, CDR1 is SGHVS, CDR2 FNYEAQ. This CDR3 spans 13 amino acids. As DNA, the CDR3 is TGTGCCAGCAGCCTACAGGAGATAGGGCAACTGTTTTTT. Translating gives CASSLQEIGQLFF.

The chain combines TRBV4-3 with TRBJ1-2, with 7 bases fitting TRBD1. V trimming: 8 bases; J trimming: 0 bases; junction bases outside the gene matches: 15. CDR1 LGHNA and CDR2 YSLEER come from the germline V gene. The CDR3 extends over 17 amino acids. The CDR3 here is CASGRDSRQGANYGYTF. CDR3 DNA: TGCGCCAGCGGCCGAGATTCCAGACAGGGAGCTAACTATGGCTACACCTTC.

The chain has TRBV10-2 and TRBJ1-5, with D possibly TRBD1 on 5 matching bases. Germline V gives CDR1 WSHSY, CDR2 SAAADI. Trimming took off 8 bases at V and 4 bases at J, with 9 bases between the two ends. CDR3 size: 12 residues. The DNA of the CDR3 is TGCGCCAGCCGGGACCTTAATCAGCCCCAGCATTTT. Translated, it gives CASRDLNQPQHF.

The CDR3 DNA follows: TGTGCCTGGAGTTACGGGGGAGCGGGTGAAAAACTGTTTTTT. Encoded protein: CAWSYGGAGEKLFF. The chain links TRBV30 to TRBJ1-4, with D possibly matching TRBD1 (5 bases). CDR3 size: 14 residues. Trimming left V 2 bases short and J 7 bases short, with 14 bases between. Germline CDR1 GTSNPN, CDR2 SVGIG (reference sequence).

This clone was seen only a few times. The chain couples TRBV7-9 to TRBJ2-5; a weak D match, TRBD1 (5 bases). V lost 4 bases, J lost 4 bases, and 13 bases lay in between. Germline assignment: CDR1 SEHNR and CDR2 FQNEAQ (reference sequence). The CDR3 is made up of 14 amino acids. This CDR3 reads CASSSLGAAETQYF. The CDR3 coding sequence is TGTGCCAGCAGCTCCCTTGGGGCGGCAGAGACCCAGTACTTC.

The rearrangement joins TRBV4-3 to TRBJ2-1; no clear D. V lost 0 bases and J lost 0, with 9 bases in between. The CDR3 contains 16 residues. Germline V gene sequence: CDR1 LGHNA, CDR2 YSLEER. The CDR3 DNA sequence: TGCGCCAGCAGCCAAGATATCGTGGGCTCCTACAATGAGCAGTTCTTC. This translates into CASSQDIVGSYNEQFF.

In DNA form, the CDR3 reads TGTGCCAGCAGTCTTATACAGGGGCCCTATGGCTACACCTTC. It specifies CASSLIQGPYGYTF. J is TRBJ1-2 and V is TRBV28, with 7 bases matching TRBD1. Unmatched junction bases numbered 7, after V lost 5 bases and J lost 4 bases. CDR1 MDHEN and CDR2 SYDVKM come from the germline V gene. CDR3 length: 14 residues.

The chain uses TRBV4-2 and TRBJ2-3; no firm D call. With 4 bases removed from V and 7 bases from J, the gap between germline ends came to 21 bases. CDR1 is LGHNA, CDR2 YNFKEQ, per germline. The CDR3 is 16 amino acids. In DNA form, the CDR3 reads TGTGCCAGCAGCCCCCCCGCTGGTCGAGGCTTAAATACGCAGTATTTT. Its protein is CASSPPAGRGLNTQYF.

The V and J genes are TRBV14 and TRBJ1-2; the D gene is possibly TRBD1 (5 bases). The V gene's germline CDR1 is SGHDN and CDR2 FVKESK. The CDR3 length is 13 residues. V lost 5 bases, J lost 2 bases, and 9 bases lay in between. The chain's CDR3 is CASSEQANYGYTF. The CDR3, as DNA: TGTGCCAGCAGCGAACAGGCGAACTATGGCTACACCTTC. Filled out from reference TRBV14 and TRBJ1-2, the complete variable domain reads EAGVTQFPSHSVIEKGQTVTLRCDPISGHDNLYWYRRVMGKEIKFLLHFVKESKQDESGMPNNRFLAERTGGTYSTLKVQPAELEDSGVYFCASSEQANYGYTFGSGTRLTVV.

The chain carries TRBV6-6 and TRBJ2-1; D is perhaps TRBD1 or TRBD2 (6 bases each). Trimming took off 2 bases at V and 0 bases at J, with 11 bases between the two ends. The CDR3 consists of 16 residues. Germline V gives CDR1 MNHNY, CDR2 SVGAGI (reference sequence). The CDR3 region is CASSYGGGSSYNEQFF. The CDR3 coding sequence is TGTGCCAGCAGTTACGGAGGGGGTAGCTCCTACAATGAGCAGTTCTTC.

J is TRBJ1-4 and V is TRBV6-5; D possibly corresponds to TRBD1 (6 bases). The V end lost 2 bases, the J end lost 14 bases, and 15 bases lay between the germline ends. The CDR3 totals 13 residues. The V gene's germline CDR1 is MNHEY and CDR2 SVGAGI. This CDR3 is CASSYATGQVLFF. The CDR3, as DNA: TGTGCCAGCAGTTACGCGACAGGTCAGGTTCTGTTTTTT.

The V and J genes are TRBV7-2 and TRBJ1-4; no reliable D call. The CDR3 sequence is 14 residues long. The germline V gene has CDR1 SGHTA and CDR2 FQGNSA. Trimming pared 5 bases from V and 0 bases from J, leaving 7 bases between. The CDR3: CASSPWATNEKLFF. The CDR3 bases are TGTGCCAGCAGCCCCTGGGCAACTAATGAAAAACTGTTTTTT. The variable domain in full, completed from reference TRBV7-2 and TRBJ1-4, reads GAGVSQSPSNKVTEKGKDVELRCDPISGHTALYWYRQSLGQGLEFLIYFQGNSAPDKSGLPSDRFSAERTGGSVSTLTIQRTQQEDSAVYLCASSPWATNEKLFFGSGTQLSVL.

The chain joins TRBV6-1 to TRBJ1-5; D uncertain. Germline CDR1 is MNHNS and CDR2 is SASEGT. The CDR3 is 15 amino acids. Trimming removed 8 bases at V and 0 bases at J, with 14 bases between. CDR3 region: CASGRSSYSNQPQHF. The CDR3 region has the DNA TGTGCCAGCGGTCGCAGTTCCTATAGCAATCAGCCCCAGCATTTT.

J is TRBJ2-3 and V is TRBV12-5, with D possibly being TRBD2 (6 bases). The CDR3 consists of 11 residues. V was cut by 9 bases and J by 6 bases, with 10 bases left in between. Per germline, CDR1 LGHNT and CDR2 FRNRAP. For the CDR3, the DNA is TGTGCTAGGAGCGGGTGGGATACGCAGTATTTT. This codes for CARSGWDTQYF.

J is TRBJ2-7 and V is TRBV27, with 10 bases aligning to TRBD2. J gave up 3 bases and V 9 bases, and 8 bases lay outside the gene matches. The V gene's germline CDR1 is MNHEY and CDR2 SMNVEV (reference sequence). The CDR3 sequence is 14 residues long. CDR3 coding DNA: TGTGCCAGAACCACTAGCGGGGAAAGCTACGAGCAGTACGTC. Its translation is CARTTSGESYEQYV.

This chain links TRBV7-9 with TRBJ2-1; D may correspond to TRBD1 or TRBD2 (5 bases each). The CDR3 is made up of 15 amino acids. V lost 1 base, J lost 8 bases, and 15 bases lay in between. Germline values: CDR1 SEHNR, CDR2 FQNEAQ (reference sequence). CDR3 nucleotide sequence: TGTGCCAGCAGCTTAGGCCCGGGGCCGGACCATGAGCAGTTCTTC. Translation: CASSLGPGPDHEQFF.

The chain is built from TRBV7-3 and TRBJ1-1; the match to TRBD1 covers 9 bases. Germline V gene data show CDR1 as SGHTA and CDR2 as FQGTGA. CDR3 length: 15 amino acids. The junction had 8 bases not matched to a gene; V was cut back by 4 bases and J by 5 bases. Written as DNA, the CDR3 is TGTGCCAGCAGCTCCACAGGGGGCGCGGTGACTGAAGCTTTCTTT. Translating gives CASSSTGGAVTEAFF. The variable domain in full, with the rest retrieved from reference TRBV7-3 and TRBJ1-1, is GAGVSQTPSNKVTEKGKYVELRCDPISGHTALYWYRQSLGQGPEFLIYFQGTGAADDSGLPNDRFFAVRPEGSVSTLKIQRTERGDSAVYLCASSSTGGAVTEAFFGQGTRLTVV.